This T cell receptor (beta chain) originates from a study of blood T cell repertoires in COVID-19. Method: immunoSEQ multiplex PCR; TCRdb's copy keeps in-frame clones and lacks some. This sample yields some 140,000 clones, of which 84% are seen a single time; 4.5% to 5.5% belongs to the top ten. This clone has only a few counts. The CDR3 is 13 residues long. Trimming took off 1 base at V and 7 bases at J, with 10 bases between the two ends. Germline CDR1 and CDR2: SGHAT and FQNNGV. Recruitment covered fewer than 25 US areas and drew participants whose ages spanned roughly 18 to 89 years. V and J are TRBV11-2 and TRBJ1-1; D is undetermined. The specimen was PBMCs or T cells enriched from blood (not recorded which). The TCR originated in a man aged 40-55 years with acute COVID-19. This CDR3 is CASSLASDLEAFF. In DNA form, the CDR3 reads TGTGCCAGCAGCTTAGCGAGCGACCTTGAAGCTTTCTTT.